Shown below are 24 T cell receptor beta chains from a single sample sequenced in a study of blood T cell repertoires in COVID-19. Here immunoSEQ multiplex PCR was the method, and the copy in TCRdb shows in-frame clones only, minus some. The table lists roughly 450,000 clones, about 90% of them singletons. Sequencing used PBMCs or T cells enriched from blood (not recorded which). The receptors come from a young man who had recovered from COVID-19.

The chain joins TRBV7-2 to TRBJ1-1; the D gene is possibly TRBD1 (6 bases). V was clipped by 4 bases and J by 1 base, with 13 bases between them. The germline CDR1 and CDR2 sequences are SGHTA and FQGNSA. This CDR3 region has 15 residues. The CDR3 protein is CASSSRGQENTEAFF. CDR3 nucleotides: TGTGCCAGCAGCTCACGGGGACAAGAGAACACTGAAGCTTTCTTT.

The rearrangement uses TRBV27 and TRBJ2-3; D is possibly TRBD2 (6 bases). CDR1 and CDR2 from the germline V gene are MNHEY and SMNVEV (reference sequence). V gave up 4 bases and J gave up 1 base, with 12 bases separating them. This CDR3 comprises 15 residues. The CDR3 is CASSSTRVGTDTQYF. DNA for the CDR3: TGTGCCAGCAGTTCGACTAGGGTGGGCACAGATACGCAGTATTTT.

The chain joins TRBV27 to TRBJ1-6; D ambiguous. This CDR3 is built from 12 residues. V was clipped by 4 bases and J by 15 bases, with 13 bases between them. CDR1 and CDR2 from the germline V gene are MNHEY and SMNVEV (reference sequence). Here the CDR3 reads CASSSAGSHLHF. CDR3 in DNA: TGTGCCAGCAGTTCAGCAGGTTCGCACCTCCACTTT.

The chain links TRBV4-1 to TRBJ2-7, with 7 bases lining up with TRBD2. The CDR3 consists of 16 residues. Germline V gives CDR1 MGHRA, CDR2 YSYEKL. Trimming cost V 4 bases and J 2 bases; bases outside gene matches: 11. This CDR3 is CASSRRLERGTYEQYF. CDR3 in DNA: TGCGCCAGCAGCCGAAGACTTGAGCGGGGAACCTACGAGCAGTACTTC.

CDR3 in amino acids: CASSFGGGLAYEQYF. The DNA of the CDR3 is TGTGCCAGCAGCTTCGGAGGGGGCCTAGCCTACGAGCAGTACTTC. The chain employs TRBV5-5 and TRBJ2-7; TRBD1 is a possible D gene (7 bases). There are 15 residues in the CDR3. From germline, CDR1 is SGHKS and CDR2 YYEKEE (reference sequence). V shed 2 bases and J shed 2 bases, with 14 bases lying between them.

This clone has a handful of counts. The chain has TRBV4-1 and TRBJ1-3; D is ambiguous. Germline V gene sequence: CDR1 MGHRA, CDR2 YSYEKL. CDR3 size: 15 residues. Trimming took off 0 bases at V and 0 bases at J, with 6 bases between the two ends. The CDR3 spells CASSQDRSSGNTIYF. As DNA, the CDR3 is TGCGCCAGCAGCCAAGATAGGAGCTCTGGAAACACCATATATTTT.

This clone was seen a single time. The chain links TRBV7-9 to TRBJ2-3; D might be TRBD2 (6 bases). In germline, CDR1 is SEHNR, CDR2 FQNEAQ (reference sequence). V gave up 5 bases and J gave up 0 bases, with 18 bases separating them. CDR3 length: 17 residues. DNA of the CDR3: TGTGCCAGCAGCCCAACCGAGGTTGCGGGGAGCACAGATACGCAGTATTTT. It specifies CASSPTEVAGSTDTQYF.

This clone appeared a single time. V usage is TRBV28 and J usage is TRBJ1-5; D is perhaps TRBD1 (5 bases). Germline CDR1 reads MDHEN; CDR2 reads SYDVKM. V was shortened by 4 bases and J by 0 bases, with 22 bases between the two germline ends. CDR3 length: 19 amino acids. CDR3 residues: CASSSRGRRRLDSNQPQHF. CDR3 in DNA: TGTGCCAGCAGTTCCCGGGGGAGACGGAGACTAGATAGCAATCAGCCCCAGCATTTT.

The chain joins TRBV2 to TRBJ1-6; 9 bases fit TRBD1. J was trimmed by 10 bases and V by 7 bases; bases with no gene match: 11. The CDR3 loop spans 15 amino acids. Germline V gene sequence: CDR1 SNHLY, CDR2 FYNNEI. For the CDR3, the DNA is TGTGCCAGCACCCCCGGAGGGACAGGGCAATCACCCCTCCACTTT. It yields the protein CASTPGGTGQSPLHF.

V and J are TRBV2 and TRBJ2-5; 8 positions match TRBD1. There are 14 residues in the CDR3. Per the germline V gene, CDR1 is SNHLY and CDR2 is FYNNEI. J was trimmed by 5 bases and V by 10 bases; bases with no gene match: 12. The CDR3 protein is CANAQTGVWETQYF. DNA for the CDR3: TGTGCCAACGCTCAGACAGGGGTATGGGAGACCCAGTACTTC.

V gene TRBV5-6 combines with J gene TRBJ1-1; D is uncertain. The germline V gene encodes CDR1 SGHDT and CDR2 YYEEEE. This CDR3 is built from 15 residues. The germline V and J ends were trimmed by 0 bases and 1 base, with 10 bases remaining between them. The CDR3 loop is CASSLDPRQNTEAFF. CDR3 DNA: TGTGCCAGCAGCTTGGATCCCCGACAGAACACTGAAGCTTTCTTT.

The CDR3 loop is CASSPSTGAGDTEAFF. The CDR3, as DNA: TGCGCCAGCAGCCCCTCAACAGGGGCCGGGGACACTGAAGCTTTCTTT. V and J are TRBV5-1 and TRBJ1-1, with 7 positions matching TRBD1. Germline V gene sequence: CDR1 SGHRS, CDR2 YFSETQ. With V trimmed by 4 bases and J by 3 bases, 12 bases remained unmatched. The length of the CDR3 is 16 residues.

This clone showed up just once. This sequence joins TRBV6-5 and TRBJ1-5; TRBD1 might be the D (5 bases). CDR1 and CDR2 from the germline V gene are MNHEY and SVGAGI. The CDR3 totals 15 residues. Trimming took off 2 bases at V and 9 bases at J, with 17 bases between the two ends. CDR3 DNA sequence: TGTGCCAGCAGTTACAGCGGGGCCTCTGATGGGCCCCAGCATTTT. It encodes CASSYSGASDGPQHF.

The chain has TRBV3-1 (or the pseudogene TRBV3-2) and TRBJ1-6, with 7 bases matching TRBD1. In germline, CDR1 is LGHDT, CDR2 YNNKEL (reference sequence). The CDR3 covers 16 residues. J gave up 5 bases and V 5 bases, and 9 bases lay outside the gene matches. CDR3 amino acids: CASSTGVLINNSPLHF. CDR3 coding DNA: TGTGCCAGCAGCACAGGGGTTCTAATCAATAATTCACCCCTCCACTTT.

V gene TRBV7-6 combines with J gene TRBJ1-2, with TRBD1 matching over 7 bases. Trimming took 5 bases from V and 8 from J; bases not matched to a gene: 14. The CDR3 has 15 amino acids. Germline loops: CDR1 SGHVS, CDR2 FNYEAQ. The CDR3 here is CASSPGDSSLGGYTF. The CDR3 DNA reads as TGTGCCAGCAGCCCTGGGGACAGCTCGTTGGGGGGCTACACCTTC.

The CDR3 protein is CATYRGQGAEAFF. The CDR3 DNA is TGTGCCACCTACCGAGGACAGGGCGCTGAAGCTTTCTTT. V and J are TRBV6-5 and TRBJ1-1, with 8 bases lining up with TRBD1. The CDR3 contains 13 residues. The germline V gene encodes CDR1 MNHEY and CDR2 SVGAGI. Germline trimming cut 10 bases from V and 6 bases from J; bases unmatched to any gene: 10.

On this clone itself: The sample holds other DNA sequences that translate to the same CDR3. The DNA for the CDR3 is TGTGCCAGCAGCTTGGCCAGTTATGGCTACACCTTC. The encoded protein is CASSLASYGYTF. V usage is TRBV5-8 and J usage is TRBJ1-2; D gene unclear. CDR3 length: 12 residues. The V and J ends lost 0 bases and 5 bases respectively, with 5 bases between them. Germline V gives CDR1 SGHTS, CDR2 YDEGEE.

As DNA, the CDR3 is TGTGCCAGCAGCCCGAGACACAGAAGCTACGAGCAGTACTTC. Translation: CASSPRHRSYEQYF. The chain links TRBV3-1 (or the pseudogene TRBV3-2) to TRBJ2-7; D ambiguous. The CDR3 has 14 amino acids. Between the trimmed V and J ends, which lost 4 bases and 3 bases, there was a span of 13 bases. Looked up from germline, CDR1 is LGHDT and CDR2 is YNNKEL (reference sequence).

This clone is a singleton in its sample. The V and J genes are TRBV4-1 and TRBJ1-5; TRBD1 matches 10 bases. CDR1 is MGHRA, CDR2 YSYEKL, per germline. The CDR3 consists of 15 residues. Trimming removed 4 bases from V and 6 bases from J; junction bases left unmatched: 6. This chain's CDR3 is CASSRDGTGAQPQHF. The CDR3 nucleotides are TGCGCCAGCAGCCGGGACGGGACAGGGGCTCAGCCCCAGCATTTT.

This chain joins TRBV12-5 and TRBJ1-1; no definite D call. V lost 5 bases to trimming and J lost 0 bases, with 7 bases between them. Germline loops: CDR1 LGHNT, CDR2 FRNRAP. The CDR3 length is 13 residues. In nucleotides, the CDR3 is TGTGCTAGTGGTCCAATCATGAACACTGAAGCTTTCTTT. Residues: CASGPIMNTEAFF. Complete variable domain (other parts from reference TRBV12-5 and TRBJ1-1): DARVTQTPRHKVTEMGQEVTMRCQPILGHNTVFWYRQTMMQGLELLAYFRNRAPLDDSGMPKDRFSAEMPDATLATLKIQPSEPRDSAVYFCASGPIMNTEAFFGQGTRLTVV.

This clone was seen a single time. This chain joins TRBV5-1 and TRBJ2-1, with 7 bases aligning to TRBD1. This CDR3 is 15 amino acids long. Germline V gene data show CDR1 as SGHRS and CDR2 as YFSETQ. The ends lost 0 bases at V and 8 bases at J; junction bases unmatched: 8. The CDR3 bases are TGCGCCAGCAGCTTGGGCCTGACAGGGATTGATGAGCAGTTCTTC. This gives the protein CASSLGLTGIDEQFF. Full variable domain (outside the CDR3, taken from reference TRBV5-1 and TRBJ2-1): KAGVTQTPRYLIKTRGQQVTLSCSPISGHRSVSWYQQTPGQGLQFLFEYFSETQRNKGNFPGRFSGRQFSNSRSEMNVSTLELGDSALYLCASSLGLTGIDEQFFGPGTRLTVL.

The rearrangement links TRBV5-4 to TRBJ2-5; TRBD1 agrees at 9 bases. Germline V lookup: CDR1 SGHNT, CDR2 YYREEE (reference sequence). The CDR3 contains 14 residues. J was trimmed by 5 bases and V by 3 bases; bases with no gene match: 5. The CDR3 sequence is CASSSGQGEETQYF. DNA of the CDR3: TGTGCCAGCAGCTCGGGACAGGGAGAGGAGACCCAGTACTTC.

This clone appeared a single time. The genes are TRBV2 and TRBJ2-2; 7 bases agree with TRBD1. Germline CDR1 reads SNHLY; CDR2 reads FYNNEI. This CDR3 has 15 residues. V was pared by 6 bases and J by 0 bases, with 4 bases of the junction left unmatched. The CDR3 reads CASSGTVANTGELFF. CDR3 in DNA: TGTGCCAGCAGCGGGACAGTCGCGAACACCGGGGAGCTGTTTTTT.

The CDR3 here is CASSNKQRNQPQHF. The CDR3, as DNA: TGTGCCAGTAGTAACAAACAGCGCAATCAGCCCCAGCATTTT. The gene calls are TRBV19 and TRBJ1-5; no reliable D call. Deletions cut 4 bases from V and 2 bases from J, with 9 bases between. The CDR3 covers 14 residues. Germline CDR1 LNHDA, CDR2 SQIVND (reference sequence). Complete variable domain (other parts from reference TRBV19 and TRBJ1-5): DGGITQSPKYLFRKEGQNVTLSCEQNLNHDAMYWYRQDPGQGLRLIYYSQIVNDFQKGDIAEGYSVSREKKESFPLTVTSAQKNPTAFYLCASSNKQRNQPQHFGDGTRLSIL.